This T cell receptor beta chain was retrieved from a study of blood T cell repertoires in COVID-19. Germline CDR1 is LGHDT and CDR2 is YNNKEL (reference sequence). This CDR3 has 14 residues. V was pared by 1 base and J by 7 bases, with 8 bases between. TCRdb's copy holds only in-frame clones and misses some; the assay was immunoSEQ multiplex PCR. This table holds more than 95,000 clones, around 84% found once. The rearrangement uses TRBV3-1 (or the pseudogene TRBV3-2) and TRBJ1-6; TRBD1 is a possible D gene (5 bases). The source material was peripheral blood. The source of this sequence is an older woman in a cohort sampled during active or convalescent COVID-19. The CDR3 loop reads CASSQVAGNSPLHF. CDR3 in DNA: TGTGCCAGCAGCCAAGTGGCAGGGAATTCACCCCTCCACTTT.